Sequencing of this T cell receptor (beta chain) was carried out in a study of blood T cell repertoires in COVID-19. Study processing details: Amplification of reference gene primers provided the estimated nucleated cell counts. Sequencing used immunoSEQ multiplex PCR; TCRdb keeps in-frame clones, though not all of them. V and J calls and clone size come straight from that table; D and trimming were deduced from the DNA. This table has about 50,000 clones, around 90% appearing once. The material sequenced was peripheral blood. The TCR originated in a man over 45 with active COVID-19.

The CDR3 DNA is TGTGCCAGCAGTTTACAGGGGGCGGGCGCAAATCAGCCCCAGCATTTT. Amino acid sequence: CASSLQGAGANQPQHF. The gene calls are TRBV2 and TRBJ1-5, with 9 bases that match TRBD1. Germline assignment: CDR1 SNHLY and CDR2 FYNNEI. With 5 bases clipped from V and 4 bases from J, the junction kept 9 bases outside the gene matches. This CDR3 contains 16 residues. The entire variable domain, with the rest obtained from reference TRBV2 and TRBJ1-5, is as follows: EPEVTQTPSHQVTQMGQEVILRCVPISNHLYFYWYRQILGQKVEFLVSFYNNEISEKSEIFDDQFSVERPDGSNFTLKIRSTKLEDSAMYFCASSLQGAGANQPQHFGDGTRLSIL.